This T cell receptor beta chain was sequenced for a study of blood T cell repertoires in COVID-19. Looking at the study overall: Samples representing acute and convalescent COVID-19 were sourced from the United States, Italy and Spain. Nucleic acid was either cDNA or gDNA, and it came from T cells, B-cell-depleted T cells, or PBMCs.

V was shortened by 1 base and J by 1 base, with 12 bases between the two germline ends. The germline gives CDR1 SGHTS, CDR2 YDEGEE. The CDR3 covers 17 residues. Original processing methods: Quantification of nucleated cells was approximated via reference gene primer amplification. Generated by immunoSEQ multiplex PCR, the TCRdb table keeps only in-frame clones and is missing some. V, J and clone size are taken as reported in that table, and D and trimming were inferred from the DNA itself. The sample includes about 130,000 clones, around 87% seen only once; the top ten take around 16%. The chain links TRBV5-8 to TRBJ1-6, with TRBD1 as a possible D gene (6 bases). The source is a woman in her forties or fifties who had recovered from COVID-19. Sequences were obtained from peripheral blood. The CDR3 region is CASSLIGGASYNSPLHF. In DNA, the CDR3 is TGTGCCAGCAGCTTGATTGGGGGCGCGTCCTATAATTCACCCCTCCACTTT.